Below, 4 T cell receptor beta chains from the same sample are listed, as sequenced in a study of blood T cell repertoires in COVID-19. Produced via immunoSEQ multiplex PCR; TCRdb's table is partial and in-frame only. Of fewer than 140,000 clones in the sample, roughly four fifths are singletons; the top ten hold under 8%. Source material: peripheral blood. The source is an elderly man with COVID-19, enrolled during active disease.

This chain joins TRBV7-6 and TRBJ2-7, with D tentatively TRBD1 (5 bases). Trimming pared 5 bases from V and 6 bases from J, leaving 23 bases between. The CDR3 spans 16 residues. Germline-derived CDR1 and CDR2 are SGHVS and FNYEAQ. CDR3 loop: CASSPPLSDKEGEQYF. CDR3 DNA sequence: TGTGCCAGCAGCCCCCCCTTATCGGACAAAGAAGGCGAGCAGTACTTC.

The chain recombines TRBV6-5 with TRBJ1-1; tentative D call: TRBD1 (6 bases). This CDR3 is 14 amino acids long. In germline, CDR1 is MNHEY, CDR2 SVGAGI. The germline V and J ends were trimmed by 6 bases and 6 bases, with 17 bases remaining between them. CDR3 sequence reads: CASRQGGLRAEAFF. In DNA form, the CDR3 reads TGTGCCAGCAGACAAGGGGGTTTACGCGCTGAAGCTTTCTTT.

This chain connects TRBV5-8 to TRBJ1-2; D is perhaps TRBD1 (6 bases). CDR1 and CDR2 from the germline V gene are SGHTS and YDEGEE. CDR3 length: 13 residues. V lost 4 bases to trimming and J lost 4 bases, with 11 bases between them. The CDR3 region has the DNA TGTGCCAGCAGCCAAACAGGGAGCTATGGCTACACCTTC. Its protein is CASSQTGSYGYTF.

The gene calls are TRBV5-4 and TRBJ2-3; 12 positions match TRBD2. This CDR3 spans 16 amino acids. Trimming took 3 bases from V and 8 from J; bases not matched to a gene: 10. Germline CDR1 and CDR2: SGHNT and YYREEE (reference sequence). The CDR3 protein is CASSSMTSGRRVTQYF. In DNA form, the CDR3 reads TGTGCCAGCAGCTCCATGACTAGCGGGAGACGGGTTACGCAGTATTTT.